Following are 3 T cell receptor beta chains from one sample sequenced in a study of blood T cell repertoires in COVID-19. Generated by immunoSEQ multiplex PCR, the TCRdb table keeps only in-frame clones and is missing some. In the table there are fewer than 400,000 clones, roughly nine tenths of which are singletons. Input material: peripheral blood. Receptors originate from a woman aged 30 to 39 with COVID-19, enrolled during active disease.

This chain links TRBV2 with TRBJ1-1; D remains ambiguous. This CDR3 spans 13 amino acids. CDR1 SNHLY and CDR2 FYNNEI come from the germline V gene. V dropped 6 bases and J dropped 2 bases, with 10 bases sitting between them. In DNA form, the CDR3 reads TGTGCCAGCAGCCTGACGGGAAACACTGAAGCTTTCTTT. Residues: CASSLTGNTEAFF.

This rearrangement joins TRBV7-9 to TRBJ1-3; possible D gene TRBD1, 5 bases. This CDR3 region has 14 residues. V gave up 5 bases and J gave up 5 bases, with 13 bases separating them. Germline lookup yields CDR1 SEHNR and CDR2 FQNEAQ (reference sequence). CDR3 coding DNA: TGTGCCAGCAGCCTAAAGGACACGCGAAACACCATATATTTT. Translated, it gives CASSLKDTRNTIYF.

A few counts support this clone. CDR3: CASSSPTSEINEQYF. The DNA of the CDR3 is TGTGCCAGCAGCTCACCAACTAGCGAGATCAACGAGCAGTACTTC. The chain recombines TRBV7-9 with TRBJ2-7; 7 bases agree with TRBD2. J gave up 5 bases and V 4 bases, and 11 bases lay outside the gene matches. The CDR3 extends over 15 amino acids. The germline V gene encodes CDR1 SEHNR and CDR2 FQNEAQ (reference sequence).